The next 24 T cell receptor beta chains were all read from a single sample in a study of blood T cell repertoires in COVID-19. Generated by immunoSEQ multiplex PCR, the TCRdb table keeps only in-frame clones and is missing some. The profile shows a few hundred thousand clones, 65% to 85% of them singletons. Sequenced sample: PBMCs or T cells enriched from blood (not recorded which). The receptors were sampled from a man aged 45-60 years who had recovered from COVID-19.

The J gene is TRBJ1-2, the V gene TRBV18; TRBD1 matches 8 bases. V was clipped by 6 bases and J by 1 base; unmatched bases: 4. Germline V lookup: CDR1 KGHSH, CDR2 LQKENI. The CDR3 totals 14 residues. For the CDR3, the DNA is TGTGCCAGCTCGCGACAGGGGAGTAACTATGGCTACACCTTC. Amino acid sequence: CASSRQGSNYGYTF.

The rearrangement uses TRBV19 and TRBJ1-5; 9 bases agree with TRBD1. V was clipped by 5 bases and J by 7 bases; unmatched bases: 6. CDR3 length: 14 amino acids. Germline CDR1 and CDR2: LNHDA and SQIVND (reference sequence). The CDR3 DNA follows: TGTGCCAGTAGTCGGGACAGGGCTTTGCAGCCCCAGCATTTT. This codes for CASSRDRALQPQHF.

This clone was recorded once. The CDR3 DNA reads as TGTGCCACCAGTGAGAACGGGAGGGCCGGGGAGACCCAGTACTTC. Protein product: CATSENGRAGETQYF. The V gene is TRBV24-1, the J gene TRBJ2-5; TRBD2 matches at 8 bases. The CDR3 is 15 amino acids. The V gene end was trimmed by 4 bases and the J gene end by 5 bases; junction bases not matched to a gene: 8. Germline CDR1 reads KGHDR; CDR2 reads SFDVKD.

This rearrangement joins TRBV7-8 to TRBJ2-7; weak D call: TRBD2 (5 bases). This CDR3 spans 12 amino acids. In germline, CDR1 is SGHVS, CDR2 FQNEAQ. The V gene lost 5 bases and the J gene lost 2 bases, with 7 bases spanning the gap. This CDR3 reads CASSAGAYEQYF. In nucleotides, the CDR3 is TGTGCCAGCAGCGCCGGGGCCTACGAGCAGTACTTC.

The rearrangement uses TRBV25-1 and TRBJ1-2; D gene uncertain. Germline V gene sequence: CDR1 MGHDK, CDR2 SYGVNS. The CDR3 has 12 amino acids. V shed 4 bases and J shed 4 bases, with 7 bases lying between them. The CDR3 loop reads CASSAGFYGYTF. For the CDR3, the DNA is TGTGCCAGCAGTGCCGGGTTCTATGGCTACACCTTC.

The chain is built from TRBV15 and TRBJ2-1; 10 bases match TRBD2. V was pared by 0 bases and J by 10 bases, with 9 bases of the junction left unmatched. CDR1 and CDR2 from the germline V gene are LNHNV and YYDKDF (reference sequence). The CDR3 has 16 residues. This chain's CDR3 is CATSRDRTSGVGEQFF. The CDR3 coding sequence is TGTGCCACCAGCAGAGATCGCACTAGCGGGGTTGGAGAGCAGTTCTTC.

This clone was counted once. The chain links TRBV7-9 to TRBJ2-7; TRBD1 aligns across 7 bases. Germline loops: CDR1 SEHNR, CDR2 FQNEAQ (reference sequence). The CDR3 length is 13 residues. The V gene end was trimmed by 5 bases and the J gene end by 3 bases; junction bases not matched to a gene: 4. Written as DNA, the CDR3 is TGTGCCAGCAGCCCCCCAGGGGGCTACGAGCAGTACTTC. It specifies CASSPPGGYEQYF.

The chain carries TRBV28 and TRBJ2-7, with 8 bases aligning to TRBD1. The CDR3 sequence is 13 residues long. Germline V gene data show CDR1 as MDHEN and CDR2 as SYDVKM. V trimming: 8 bases; J trimming: 4 bases; junction bases outside the gene matches: 7. The CDR3 is CASVPRGLYEQYF. In DNA, the CDR3 is TGTGCCAGCGTTCCCAGGGGGCTATACGAGCAGTACTTC.

This rearrangement joins TRBV12-3 or TRBV12-4 to TRBJ2-7; D is perhaps TRBD1 (6 bases). The ends were cut back, 5 bases at V and 2 bases at J, with 10 bases in the middle. CDR3 length equals 13 residues. CDR3 loop: CASSTGTPYEQYF. CDR3 in DNA: TGTGCCAGCAGTACCGGGACACCCTACGAGCAGTACTTC.

This rearrangement joins TRBV28 to TRBJ1-2, with no clear D. V lost 8 bases and J 2 bases, leaving 9 bases between the germline ends. Germline V lookup: CDR1 MDHEN, CDR2 SYDVKM. The CDR3 is 12 amino acids. CDR3 sequence reads: CASSRRNYGYTF. CDR3 nucleotides: TGTGCCAGCTCCCGCAGAAACTATGGCTACACCTTC.

The CDR3 reads CAWRKGNWDQPQHF. CDR3 bases: TGTGCCTGGCGCAAGGGGAACTGGGATCAGCCCCAGCATTTT. The V gene is TRBV30, the J gene TRBJ1-5; D is possibly TRBD1 (5 bases). The V end lost 5 bases, the J end lost 5 bases, and 16 bases lay between the germline ends. This CDR3 region has 14 residues. Germline V lookup: CDR1 GTSNPN, CDR2 SVGIG (reference sequence). Full variable domain (remainder filled in from reference TRBV30 and TRBJ1-5): SQTIHQWPATLVQPVGSPLSLECTVEGTSNPNLYWYRQAAGRGLQLLFYSVGIGQISSEVPQNLSASRPQDRQFILSSKKLLLSDSGFYLCAWRKGNWDQPQHFGDGTRLSIL.

This clone was found a few times. In DNA form, the CDR3 reads TGTGCCAGCAGAGCATCCGGGACAGGGCTTTACGAGCAGTACTTC. This sequence encodes CASRASGTGLYEQYF. J is TRBJ2-7 and V is TRBV7-2, with 9 positions matching TRBD1. V gave up 6 bases and J gave up 4 bases; unmatched junction bases: 10. CDR3 size: 15 residues. Germline assignment: CDR1 SGHTA and CDR2 FQGNSA.

The CDR3 protein is CASSLGSAGGRPGYTF. The CDR3 nucleotides read TGTGCCAGCAGCTTGGGTAGCGCAGGGGGTCGGCCGGGCTACACCTTC. The rearrangement joins TRBV5-5 to TRBJ1-2; 7 bases match TRBD1. There are 16 residues in the CDR3. V shed 0 bases, J shed 8 bases, and the junction held 13 bases outside the gene matches. The germline gives CDR1 SGHKS, CDR2 YYEKEE (reference sequence).

This chain joins TRBV7-8 and TRBJ1-4; TRBD1 matches 9 bases. The J segment lost 7 bases and the V segment lost 4 bases, leaving 4 bases of the junction unmatched. CDR1 is SGHVS and CDR2 is FQNEAQ in the germline V gene. The CDR3 loop spans 14 amino acids. CDR3 region: CASSSTGGGEKLFF. In nucleotides, the CDR3 is TGTGCCAGCAGCTCGACAGGGGGAGGTGAAAAACTGTTTTTT.

V and J are TRBV3-1 (or the pseudogene TRBV3-2) and TRBJ2-7; 13 bases align to TRBD2. The ends lost 4 bases at V and 0 bases at J; junction bases unmatched: 3. From germline, CDR1 is LGHDT and CDR2 YNNKEL (reference sequence). This CDR3 has 16 residues. CDR3 coding DNA: TGTGCCAGCAGCCTCGGACTAGCGGGGGCCTCCTACGAGCAGTACTTC. Its translation: CASSLGLAGASYEQYF.

This clone turned up a few times. Distinct nucleotide sequences in the sample also encode this CDR3. This rearrangement joins TRBV10-3 to TRBJ2-7; D gene ambiguous. Germline CDR1 is ENHRY and CDR2 is SYGVKD. CDR3 length: 12 residues. V was clipped by 3 bases and J by 3 bases, with 6 bases between them. The CDR3 reads CAISETNYEQYF. The CDR3 nucleotides are TGTGCCATCAGTGAAACTAACTACGAGCAGTACTTC.

The chain joins TRBV9 to TRBJ1-6, with a possible D match to TRBD1 (6 bases). The ends were cut back, 0 bases at V and 10 bases at J, with 11 bases in the middle. The CDR3 length is 14 residues. Germline V gene data show CDR1 as SGDLS and CDR2 as YYNGEE. CDR3 protein: CASSVEQGTSPLHF. The CDR3 DNA follows: TGTGCCAGCAGCGTAGAACAGGGTACCTCACCCCTCCACTTT.

The chain carries TRBV7-6 and TRBJ1-1; maybe TRBD1 (5 bases). The V end lost 5 bases, the J end lost 8 bases, and 15 bases lay between the germline ends. Germline CDR1 and CDR2: SGHVS and FNYEAQ. CDR3 length: 13 residues. DNA of the CDR3: TGTGCCAGCAGCCCGATACCCTGGACAGAAGCTTTCTTT. Protein sequence: CASSPIPWTEAFF.

The CDR3: CASSVSLAGGSYEQYF. For the CDR3, the DNA is TGTGCCAGCAGCGTCTCATTAGCGGGAGGGTCCTACGAGCAGTACTTC. The rearrangement links TRBV9 to TRBJ2-7; 11 bases align to TRBD2. In germline, CDR1 is SGDLS, CDR2 YYNGEE. This CDR3 has 16 residues. After removal of 2 bases from V and 1 base from J, the junction contained 5 bases not matched to a gene.

V gene TRBV7-3 combines with J gene TRBJ1-2; 8 bases match TRBD1. The CDR3 runs to 17 residues. Germline lookup yields CDR1 SGHTA and CDR2 FQGTGA. Trimming cost V 3 bases and J 2 bases; bases outside gene matches: 11. This chain's CDR3 is CASSFSRYTGGNYGYTF. The CDR3 nucleotides are TGTGCCAGCAGCTTTTCGCGCTATACAGGGGGAAACTATGGCTACACCTTC.

This rearrangement joins TRBV10-1 to TRBJ2-3, with 10 bases matching TRBD2. V lost 2 bases to trimming and J lost 4 bases; unmatched junction nucleotides: 24. The CDR3 has 22 residues. Germline lookup yields CDR1 WNHNN and CDR2 SYGVQD (reference sequence). CDR3 nucleotide sequence: TGCGCCAGCAGTGAGCGTCAAGCCAGGGGACTAGCGAATCCACACATCGCAGATACGCAGTATTTT. Amino acid sequence: CASSERQARGLANPHIADTQYF.

The rearrangement uses TRBV3-1 (or the pseudogene TRBV3-2) and TRBJ2-3; TRBD2 is a possible D gene (6 bases). The CDR3 is 15 amino acids. Trimming pared 0 bases from V and 3 bases from J, leaving 10 bases between. CDR1 and CDR2 (germline): LGHDT, YNNKEL (reference sequence). CDR3 nucleotides: TGTGCCAGCAGCCAAGAAACGGGGGTAACAGATACGCAGTATTTT. Its protein is CASSQETGVTDTQYF.

The V gene is TRBV4-3, the J gene TRBJ2-3; D may be TRBD2 (6 bases). Germline V CDR1 and CDR2: LGHNA, YSLEER. CDR3 size: 15 residues. With 3 bases removed from V and 2 bases from J, the gap between germline ends came to 12 bases. The CDR3 sequence: CASSHLADATDTQYF. The CDR3 DNA reads as TGCGCCAGCAGCCACTTAGCGGATGCCACAGATACGCAGTATTTT.

This clone was counted a single time. The rearrangement joins TRBV2 to TRBJ1-2; 7 positions match TRBD1. Germline CDR1 SNHLY, CDR2 FYNNEI. V dropped 6 bases and J dropped 2; count of bases not matched to a gene: 3. The CDR3 consists of 13 residues. This CDR3 is CASRTGQNYGYTF. CDR3 sequence (DNA): TGTGCCAGCAGAACGGGACAGAACTATGGCTACACCTTC.